A selection of T cell receptor beta chains follows, all from one sample in a study of cytomegalovirus exposure and HLA in healthy donors. The method was immunoSEQ multiplex PCR; TCRdb's version includes in-frame clones alone and lacks a portion of them. The table has around 63,000 clones, roughly 80% seen once. Sequenced: PBMCs. Every receptor here comes from a man in his fifties or sixties in good health and CMV-seropositive. Both conserved end residues are part of each CDR3. The order of the fields is clone size, V gene, J gene, D gene, CDR3 protein. The D gene is left open where the match is weak. Clone sizes are given selectively: once, few, many, or a class where the clone is expanded.

clone_size: few
v_call: TRBV7-8
j_call: TRBJ2-3
d_call: TRBD2
cdr3_aa: CASSTGLAGASTDTQYF

clone_size: NA
v_call: TRBV7-6
j_call: TRBJ2-6
d_call: NA
cdr3_aa: CASSLNRGSGANVLTF

clone_size: NA
v_call: TRBV28
j_call: TRBJ1-1
d_call: TRBD1
cdr3_aa: CASSPGTGVNTEAFF

clone_size: NA
v_call: TRBV23-1
j_call: TRBJ2-1
d_call: TRBD2
cdr3_aa: CATPDRTSTNNEQFF

clone_size: NA
v_call: TRBV6-5
j_call: TRBJ2-7
d_call: TRBD2
cdr3_aa: CASSYQTSGSNEQYF

clone_size: NA
v_call: TRBV5-8
j_call: TRBJ1-1
d_call: TRBD1
cdr3_aa: CASSFGDRDTEAFF

clone_size: NA
v_call: TRBV5-1
j_call: TRBJ1-1
d_call: NA
cdr3_aa: CASSPKRTQSRDTEAFF

clone_size: NA
v_call: TRBV5-1
j_call: TRBJ2-2
d_call: TRBD2
cdr3_aa: CASSSGLAGGNTGELFF

clone_size: NA
v_call: TRBV7-2
j_call: TRBJ2-2
d_call: NA
cdr3_aa: CASSSRQAGELFF

clone_size: NA
v_call: TRBV11-3
j_call: TRBJ1-1
d_call: TRBD1
cdr3_aa: CASRSDPGGMNTEAFF

clone_size: few
v_call: TRBV19
j_call: TRBJ2-5
d_call: TRBD1
cdr3_aa: CASSDREETQYF

clone_size: NA
v_call: TRBV19
j_call: TRBJ1-1
d_call: NA
cdr3_aa: CASRSSGGNTEAFF

clone_size: NA
v_call: TRBV2
j_call: TRBJ2-1
d_call: TRBD1
cdr3_aa: CASSLDRGEYNEQFF

clone_size: NA
v_call: TRBV7-7
j_call: TRBJ2-7
d_call: TRBD2
cdr3_aa: CTSSPGTSGYEQYF

clone_size: NA
v_call: TRBV9
j_call: TRBJ1-3
d_call: NA
cdr3_aa: CASSVGAGISGNTIYF

clone_size: NA
v_call: TRBV4-1
j_call: TRBJ1-2
d_call: TRBD1
cdr3_aa: CASSRSDREANYGYTF

clone_size: NA
v_call: TRBV6-5
j_call: TRBJ1-2
d_call: NA
cdr3_aa: CASSDRPYGYTF

clone_size: NA
v_call: TRBV5-6
j_call: TRBJ2-7
d_call: NA
cdr3_aa: CASSSGENYEQYF

clone_size: NA
v_call: TRBV6-5
j_call: TRBJ2-2
d_call: NA
cdr3_aa: CASSYSRRTITGELFF

clone_size: NA
v_call: TRBV5-1
j_call: TRBJ1-3
d_call: NA
cdr3_aa: CASRSSGNTIYF

clone_size: NA
v_call: TRBV7-8
j_call: TRBJ2-2
d_call: NA
cdr3_aa: CASSLQGTGELFF

clone_size: once
v_call: TRBV10-1
j_call: TRBJ2-7
d_call: TRBD2
cdr3_aa: CASSDGGSSYEQYF

clone_size: NA
v_call: TRBV5-1
j_call: TRBJ2-5
d_call: TRBD2
cdr3_aa: CASSSGPSGAEETQYF

clone_size: NA
v_call: TRBV5-8
j_call: TRBJ2-2
d_call: TRBD1
cdr3_aa: CASSRTTGGIGNTGELFF

clone_size: NA
v_call: TRBV14
j_call: TRBJ2-2
d_call: NA
cdr3_aa: CASSRLAVVGELFF

clone_size: NA
v_call: TRBV18
j_call: TRBJ2-1
d_call: TRBD2
cdr3_aa: CASSPTHGGTSYNEQFF

clone_size: few
v_call: TRBV5-4
j_call: TRBJ2-2
d_call: TRBD1
cdr3_aa: CASSHRDRDTGELFF

clone_size: NA
v_call: TRBV4-1
j_call: TRBJ2-7
d_call: TRBD2
cdr3_aa: CASSPGLAGNEQYF

clone_size: NA
v_call: TRBV7-9
j_call: TRBJ1-6
d_call: TRBD1
cdr3_aa: CASSLGTGFYNSPLHF

clone_size: NA
v_call: TRBV1
j_call: TRBJ1-2
d_call: NA
cdr3_aa: CTSSQDLEGGYGYTF

clone_size: NA
v_call: TRBV6-6
j_call: TRBJ2-7
d_call: TRBD1
cdr3_aa: CASTQLRGQGTYEQYF

clone_size: NA
v_call: TRBV5-8
j_call: TRBJ2-3
d_call: TRBD1
cdr3_aa: CASSPGDRITDTQYF

clone_size: NA
v_call: TRBV19
j_call: TRBJ1-5
d_call: NA
cdr3_aa: CASSIDFLRGNQPQHF

clone_size: NA
v_call: TRBV5-6
j_call: TRBJ2-1
d_call: NA
cdr3_aa: CASSFDPVEQFF

clone_size: NA
v_call: TRBV4-1
j_call: TRBJ2-1
d_call: TRBD1
cdr3_aa: CASSQDGRQGSYEQFF

clone_size: NA
v_call: TRBV18
j_call: TRBJ2-5
d_call: NA
cdr3_aa: CASSPPGTRQETQYF

clone_size: few
v_call: TRBV25-1
j_call: TRBJ2-1
d_call: TRBD2
cdr3_aa: CASSGERLAGPYNEQFF

clone_size: NA
v_call: TRBV19
j_call: TRBJ2-3
d_call: NA
cdr3_aa: CASSIGYPNRRTDTQYF

clone_size: once
v_call: TRBV4-1
j_call: TRBJ2-1
d_call: NA
cdr3_aa: CASSLRGDSYNEQFF

clone_size: NA
v_call: TRBV7-9
j_call: TRBJ2-2
d_call: TRBD2
cdr3_aa: CASSDRGSGRGSGELFF

clone_size: NA
v_call: TRBV5-5
j_call: TRBJ2-3
d_call: NA
cdr3_aa: CASSGAAGDTDTQYF

clone_size: NA
v_call: TRBV5-4
j_call: TRBJ2-3
d_call: TRBD1
cdr3_aa: CASSTGQGGLGDTQYF

clone_size: NA
v_call: TRBV6-5
j_call: TRBJ2-1
d_call: TRBD2
cdr3_aa: CASSSAGAGDNEQFF

clone_size: few
v_call: TRBV11-2
j_call: TRBJ2-5
d_call: TRBD2
cdr3_aa: CASSLDRTSGPKETQYF

clone_size: NA
v_call: TRBV11-3
j_call: TRBJ2-1
d_call: NA
cdr3_aa: CASSQQGFGYNEQFF

clone_size: NA
v_call: TRBV7-9
j_call: TRBJ1-6
d_call: TRBD1
cdr3_aa: CASSSRDSSVYNSPLHF

clone_size: NA
v_call: TRBV5-1
j_call: TRBJ1-4
d_call: NA
cdr3_aa: CASSSTGRNEKLFF

clone_size: NA
v_call: TRBV5-4
j_call: TRBJ2-3
d_call: NA
cdr3_aa: CASRRGGGTDTQYF

clone_size: NA
v_call: TRBV2
j_call: TRBJ2-7
d_call: TRBD2
cdr3_aa: CASSENSGMFEQYF

clone_size: NA
v_call: TRBV29-1
j_call: TRBJ1-4
d_call: NA
cdr3_aa: CSAGQTNEKLFF

clone_size: NA
v_call: TRBV7-7
j_call: TRBJ2-5
d_call: TRBD2
cdr3_aa: CATGGLAGAETQYF

clone_size: NA
v_call: TRBV25-1
j_call: TRBJ1-1
d_call: TRBD1
cdr3_aa: CASSYQGATEAFF

clone_size: NA
v_call: TRBV6-5
j_call: TRBJ1-2
d_call: TRBD1
cdr3_aa: CASSTQGAFNYGYTF

clone_size: NA
v_call: TRBV2
j_call: TRBJ2-5
d_call: TRBD2
cdr3_aa: CASRTLAGEVTQYF

clone_size: NA
v_call: TRBV4-1
j_call: TRBJ2-3
d_call: NA
cdr3_aa: CASSQAGTSTDTQYF